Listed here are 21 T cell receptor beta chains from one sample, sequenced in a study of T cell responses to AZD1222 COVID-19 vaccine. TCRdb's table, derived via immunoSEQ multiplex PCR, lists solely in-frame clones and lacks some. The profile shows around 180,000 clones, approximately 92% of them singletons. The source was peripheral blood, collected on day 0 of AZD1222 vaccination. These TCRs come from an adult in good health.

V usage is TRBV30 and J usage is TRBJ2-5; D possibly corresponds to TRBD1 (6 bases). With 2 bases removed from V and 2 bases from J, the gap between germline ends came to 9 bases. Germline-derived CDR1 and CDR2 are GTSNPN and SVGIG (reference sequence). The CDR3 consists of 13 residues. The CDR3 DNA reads TGTGCCTGGAGTCAAAGGGGGCAAGAGACCCAGTACTTC. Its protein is CAWSQRGQETQYF.

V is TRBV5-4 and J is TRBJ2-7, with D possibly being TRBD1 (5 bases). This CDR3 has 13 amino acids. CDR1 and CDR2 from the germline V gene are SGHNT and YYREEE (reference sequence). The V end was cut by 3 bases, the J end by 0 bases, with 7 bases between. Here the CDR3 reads CASSSTASYEQYF. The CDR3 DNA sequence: TGTGCCAGCAGCTCGACAGCCTCCTACGAGCAGTACTTC.

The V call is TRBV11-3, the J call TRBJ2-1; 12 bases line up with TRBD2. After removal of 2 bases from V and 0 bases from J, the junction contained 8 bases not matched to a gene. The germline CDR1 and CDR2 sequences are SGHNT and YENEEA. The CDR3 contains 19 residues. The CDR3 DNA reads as TGTGCCAGCAGCTTATATCGACTAGCGGGGGTTTCCTCCTACAATGAGCAGTTCTTC. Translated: CASSLYRLAGVSSYNEQFF.

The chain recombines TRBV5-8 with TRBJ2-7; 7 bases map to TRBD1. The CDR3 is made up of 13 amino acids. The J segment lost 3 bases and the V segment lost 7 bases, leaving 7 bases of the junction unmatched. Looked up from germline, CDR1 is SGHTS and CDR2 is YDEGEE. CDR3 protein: CASGKQGYYEQYF. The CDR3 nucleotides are TGTGCCAGCGGAAAACAGGGGTACTACGAGCAGTACTTC.

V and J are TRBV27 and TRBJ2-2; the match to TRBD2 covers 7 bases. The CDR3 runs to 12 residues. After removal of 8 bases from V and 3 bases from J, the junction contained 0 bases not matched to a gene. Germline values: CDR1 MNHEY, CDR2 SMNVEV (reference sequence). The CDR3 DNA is TGTGCCAGCCGGGGGGACACCGGGGAGCTGTTTTTT. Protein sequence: CASRGDTGELFF.

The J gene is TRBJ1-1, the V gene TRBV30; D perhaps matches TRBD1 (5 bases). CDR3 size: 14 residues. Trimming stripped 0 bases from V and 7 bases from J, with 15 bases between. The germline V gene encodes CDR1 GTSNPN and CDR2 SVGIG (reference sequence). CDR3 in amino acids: CAWSVLGALNEAFF. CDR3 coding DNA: TGTGCCTGGAGTGTACTAGGGGCCCTCAATGAAGCTTTCTTT.

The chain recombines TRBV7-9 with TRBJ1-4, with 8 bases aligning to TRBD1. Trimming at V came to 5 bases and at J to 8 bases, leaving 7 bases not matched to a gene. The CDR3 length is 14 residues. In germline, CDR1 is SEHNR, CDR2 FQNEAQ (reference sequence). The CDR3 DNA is TGTGCCAGCAGCCGTGCAGGGGGCTGGGAAAAACTGTTTTTT. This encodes CASSRAGGWEKLFF. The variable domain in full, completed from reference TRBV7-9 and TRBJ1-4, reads DTGVSQNPRHKITKRGQNVTFRCDPISEHNRLYWYRQTLGQGPEFLTYFQNEAQLEKSRLLSDRFSAERPKGSFSTLEIQRTEQGDSAMYLCASSRAGGWEKLFFGSGTQLSVL.

This CDR3 is CASSLNRGAGELFF. CDR3 nucleotides: TGTGCCAGCAGTTTAAACCGAGGGGCCGGGGAGCTGTTTTTT. This chain links TRBV27 with TRBJ2-2, with D possibly called TRBD1 or TRBD2 (5 bases each). Per the germline V gene, CDR1 is MNHEY and CDR2 is SMNVEV (reference sequence). The CDR3 spans 14 residues. Trimming left V 2 bases short and J 6 bases short, with 10 bases between.

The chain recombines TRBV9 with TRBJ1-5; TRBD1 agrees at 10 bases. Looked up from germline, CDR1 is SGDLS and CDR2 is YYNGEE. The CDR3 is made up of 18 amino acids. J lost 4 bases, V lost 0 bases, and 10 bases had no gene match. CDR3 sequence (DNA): TGTGCCAGCAGCGTAGTGTTCAGGGACAGGGGTTGTAATCAGCCCCAGCATTTT. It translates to CASSVVFRDRGCNQPQHF.

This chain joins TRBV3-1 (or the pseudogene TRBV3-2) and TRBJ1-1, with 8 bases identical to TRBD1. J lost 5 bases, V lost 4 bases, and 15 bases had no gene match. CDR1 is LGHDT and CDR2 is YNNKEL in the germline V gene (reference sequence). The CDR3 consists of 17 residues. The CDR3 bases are TGTGCCAGCAGCCCCCCTACCTCCGAGGACAGGGAGACTGAAGCTTTCTTT. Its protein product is CASSPPTSEDRETEAFF.

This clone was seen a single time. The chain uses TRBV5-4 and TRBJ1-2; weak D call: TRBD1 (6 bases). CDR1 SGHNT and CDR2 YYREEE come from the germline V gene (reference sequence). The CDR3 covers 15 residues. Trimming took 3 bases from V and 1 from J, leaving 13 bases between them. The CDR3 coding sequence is TGTGCCAGCAGCTCCACAGGGTTAGGTAACTATGGCTACACCTTC. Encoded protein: CASSSTGLGNYGYTF.

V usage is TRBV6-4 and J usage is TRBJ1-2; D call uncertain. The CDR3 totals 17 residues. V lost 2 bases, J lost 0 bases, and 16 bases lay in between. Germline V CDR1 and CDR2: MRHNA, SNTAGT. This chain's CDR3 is CASSDGKSAGPNYGYTF. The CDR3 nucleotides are TGTGCCAGCAGTGACGGAAAGTCCGCAGGTCCTAACTATGGCTACACCTTC.

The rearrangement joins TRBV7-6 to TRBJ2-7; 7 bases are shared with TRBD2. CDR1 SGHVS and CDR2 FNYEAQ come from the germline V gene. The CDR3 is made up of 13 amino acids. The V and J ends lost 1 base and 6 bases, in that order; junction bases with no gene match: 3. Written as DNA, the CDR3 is TGTGCCAGCAGCTTAGAGGTAGCGGGCGAGCAGTACGTC. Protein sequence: CASSLEVAGEQYV.

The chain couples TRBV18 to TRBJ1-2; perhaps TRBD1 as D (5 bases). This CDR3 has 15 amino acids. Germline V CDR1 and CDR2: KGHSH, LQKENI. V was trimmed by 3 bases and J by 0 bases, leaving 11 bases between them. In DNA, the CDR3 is TGTGCCAGCTCACCGGGGACGTCGCCTAACTATGGCTACACCTTC. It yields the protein CASSPGTSPNYGYTF.

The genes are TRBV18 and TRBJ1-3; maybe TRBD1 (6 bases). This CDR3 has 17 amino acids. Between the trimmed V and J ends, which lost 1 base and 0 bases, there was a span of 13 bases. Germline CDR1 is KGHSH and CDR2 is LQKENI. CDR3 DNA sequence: TGTGCCAGCTCACCACAGGGGGGCCCAAGCTCTGGAAACACCATATATTTT. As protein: CASSPQGGPSSGNTIYF.

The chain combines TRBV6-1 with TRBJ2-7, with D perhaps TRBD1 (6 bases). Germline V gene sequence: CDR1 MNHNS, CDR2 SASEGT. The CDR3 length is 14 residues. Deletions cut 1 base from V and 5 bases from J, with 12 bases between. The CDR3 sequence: CASSEGGRGDEQYF. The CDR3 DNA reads TGTGCCAGCAGTGAAGGGGGCAGGGGCGACGAGCAGTACTTC.

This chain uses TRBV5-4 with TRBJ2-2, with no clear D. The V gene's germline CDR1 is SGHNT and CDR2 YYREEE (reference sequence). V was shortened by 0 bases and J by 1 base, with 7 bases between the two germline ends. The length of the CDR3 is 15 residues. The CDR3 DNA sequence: TGTGCCAGCAGCTTGGAAAGACAGAACACCGGGGAGCTGTTTTTT. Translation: CASSLERQNTGELFF.

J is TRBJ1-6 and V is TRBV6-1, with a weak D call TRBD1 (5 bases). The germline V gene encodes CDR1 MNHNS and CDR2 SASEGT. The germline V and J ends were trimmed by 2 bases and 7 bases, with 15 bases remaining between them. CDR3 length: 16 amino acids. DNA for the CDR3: TGTGCCAGCAGTGAAAAAGGGGCCAGGCTAAATTCACCCCTCCACTTT. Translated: CASSEKGARLNSPLHF.

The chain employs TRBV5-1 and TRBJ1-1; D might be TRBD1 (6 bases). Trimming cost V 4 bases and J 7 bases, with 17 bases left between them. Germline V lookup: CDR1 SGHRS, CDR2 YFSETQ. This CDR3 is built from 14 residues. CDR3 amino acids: CASSRSTGSNEAFF. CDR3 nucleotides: TGCGCCAGCAGCAGGTCCACAGGGTCTAATGAAGCTTTCTTT.

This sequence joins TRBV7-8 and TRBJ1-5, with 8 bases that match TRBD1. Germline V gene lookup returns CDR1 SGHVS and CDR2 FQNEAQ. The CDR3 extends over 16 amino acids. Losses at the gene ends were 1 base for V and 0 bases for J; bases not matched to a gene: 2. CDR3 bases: TGTGCCAGCAGCTTAGTCAGGGGGCTTAGCAATCAGCCCCAGCATTTT. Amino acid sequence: CASSLVRGLSNQPQHF.

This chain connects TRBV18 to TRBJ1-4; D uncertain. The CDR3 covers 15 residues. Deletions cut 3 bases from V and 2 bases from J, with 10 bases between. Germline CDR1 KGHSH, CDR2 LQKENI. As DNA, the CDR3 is TGTGCCAGCTCACCTCTCCCCGGGACTAATGAAAAACTGTTTTTT. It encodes CASSPLPGTNEKLFF.